This T cell receptor beta chain is from a study of blood T cell repertoires in COVID-19. Study summary: COVID-19 samples, acute and convalescent, were from the United States, Italy and Spain. The cDNA or gDNA used as material had been derived from T cells, B-cell-depleted T cells, or PBMCs.

Original handling: How many nucleated cells were present was estimated from reference gene primer amplification. Sequencing used immunoSEQ multiplex PCR; TCRdb keeps in-frame clones, though not all of them. The V and J calls and clone size were taken over from that table, and D and trimming were inferred from the DNA. Of nearly 30,000 clones listed, 70% to 90% are singletons. Germline CDR1 and CDR2: SEHNR and FQNEAQ (reference sequence). V dropped 1 base and J dropped 2; count of bases not matched to a gene: 9. The CDR3 is made up of 18 amino acids. Source material: peripheral blood. This clonotype was sampled from a human donor in a cohort sampled during active COVID-19. The chain is built from TRBV7-9 and TRBJ2-1; TRBD1 agrees at 9 bases. This CDR3 reads CASSLGHLGQGPYNEQFF. Here the CDR3 DNA reads TGTGCCAGCAGCTTAGGCCACCTGGGACAGGGACCCTACAATGAGCAGTTCTTC. Variable domain in full (rest from reference TRBV7-9 and TRBJ2-1): DTGVSQNPRHKITKRGQNVTFRCDPISEHNRLYWYRQTLGQGPEFLTYFQNEAQLEKSRLLSDRFSAERPKGSFSTLEIQRTEQGDSAMYLCASSLGHLGQGPYNEQFFGPGTRLTVL.